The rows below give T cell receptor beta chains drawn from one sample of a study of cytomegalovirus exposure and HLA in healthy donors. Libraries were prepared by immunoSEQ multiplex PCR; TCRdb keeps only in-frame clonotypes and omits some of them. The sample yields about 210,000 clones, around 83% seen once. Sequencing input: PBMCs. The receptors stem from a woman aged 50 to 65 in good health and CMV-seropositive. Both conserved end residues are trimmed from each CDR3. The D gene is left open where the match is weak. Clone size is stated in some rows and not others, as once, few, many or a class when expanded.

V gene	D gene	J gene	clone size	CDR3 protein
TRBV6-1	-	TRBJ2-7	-	ASSGALYEQY
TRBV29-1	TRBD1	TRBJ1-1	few	SAMTGIGTEAF
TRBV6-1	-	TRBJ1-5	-	ASSERKGQLFSNQPQH
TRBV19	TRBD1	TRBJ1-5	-	ASGGGTGVGGQPQH
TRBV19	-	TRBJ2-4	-	ASSIGVGTKNIQY
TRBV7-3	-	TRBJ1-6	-	ASRWRVNSPLH
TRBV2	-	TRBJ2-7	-	ASSLNRGSIYEQY
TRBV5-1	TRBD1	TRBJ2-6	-	ASSGTTGNSGANVLT
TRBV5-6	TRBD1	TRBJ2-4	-	ASSYQGVQNIQY
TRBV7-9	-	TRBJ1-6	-	ASRPDRNYSPLH
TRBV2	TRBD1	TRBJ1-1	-	ASTQDRVGTEAF
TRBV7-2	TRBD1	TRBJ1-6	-	ASSPEGTGVSPLH
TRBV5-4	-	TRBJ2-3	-	ASSPPLGGGHTDTQY
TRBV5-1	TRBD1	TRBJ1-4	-	ASSFEQGAREKLF
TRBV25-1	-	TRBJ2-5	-	ASSVKAGKETQY
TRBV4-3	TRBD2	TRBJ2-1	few	ASSQAAGGYNEQF
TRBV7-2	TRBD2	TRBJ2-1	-	ASSPPLASGVAGF
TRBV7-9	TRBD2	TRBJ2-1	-	ASSLVSGAYWEQF
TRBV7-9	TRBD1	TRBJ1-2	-	ASSPTGVSYGYT
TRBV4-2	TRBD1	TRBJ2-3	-	ASSPRGQGTDTQY
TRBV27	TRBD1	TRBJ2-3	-	ASSLQGAPVTQY